The clone carrying this T cell receptor (beta chain) has a count of ten or more. Its specificity is unknown. The time point denotes: pre-sensitization, week 0. As for treatment: therapeutic diphenylcyclopropenone sensitization with weekly scalp DPC. The record originates from a study of human T cells and chemical hapten exposure. In the study overall: 2% DPC applied to a roughly 2 cm by roughly 2 cm arm area sensitized donors. For the roughly 23-week duration of the study, patients were given weekly doses of diphenylcyclopropenone on the scalp. Study-wide points: Patch test score was positively correlated with the counts of PT1 expanded TCRs.

Germline CDR1 SQVTM, CDR2 ANQGSEA. The CDR3 is made up of 13 amino acids. Between the trimmed V and J ends, which lost 5 bases and 2 bases, there was a span of 12 bases. Individual cDNA molecules each carried unique molecular identifiers attached by the library. TCRdb re-called the RACE reads with MiXCR, one entry per CDR3 protein. The data show roughly 380,000 distinct CDR3 sequences, around 5.5% seen once. The chain links TRBV29-1 to TRBJ2-5; D is uncertain. Sequenced here: whole blood, sampled in connection with sensitization to the hapten diphenylcyclopropenone (DPC). The receptor was derived from a woman between 50 and 59 years old with alopecia areata. Some clones in this sample may be carry-over from other donors' samples. For the CDR3, the DNA is TGCAGCGTTCGACGGCCCAATCAAGAGACCCAGTACTTC. Its translation is CSVRRPNQETQYF.